Each of the 23 T cell receptor beta chains below was sequenced from the same sample in a study of low-dose radiotherapy and immunotherapy resistance in tumors. Alpha- and beta-chain coverage of first-strand cDNA came from TRAV- and TRBV-specific primers. The authors amplified TCRs for roughly 20 PCR cycles with a constant-region primer and a V-primer adapter. TCRdb itself ran the reads through MiXCR, one entry per CDR3 protein. This table holds around 6,700 distinct CDR3 sequences, around two thirds found once. The receptors come from a human donor with advanced metastatic prostate, ovarian, gallbladder or colorectal cancer (not recorded which). This table probably holds off-target reads from a library built for another chain.

This chain joins TRBV6-1 and TRBJ1-5; possible D gene TRBD1, 5 bases. This CDR3 is built from 16 residues. V lost 7 bases to trimming and J lost 1 base, with 17 bases between them. In germline, CDR1 is MNHNS, CDR2 SASEGT. The CDR3 here is CASTPLGGDSNQPQHF. The CDR3 nucleotides read TGTGCCAGCACCCCCCTTGGGGGAGACAGCAATCAGCCCCAGCATTTT.

The chain joins TRBV29-1 to TRBJ2-7; D may be TRBD1 (6 bases). V dropped 6 bases and J dropped 5 bases, with 11 bases sitting between them. Germline V CDR1 and CDR2: SQVTM, ANQGSEA. The CDR3 loop spans 11 amino acids. The CDR3 coding sequence is TGCAGCGTATCCAGGGACAACGAGCAGTACTTC. This encodes CSVSRDNEQYF.

This chain joins TRBV30 and TRBJ2-5, with 8 nucleotides matching TRBD2. Trimming took 3 bases from V and 7 from J; bases not matched to a gene: 4. CDR1 is GTSNPN, CDR2 SVGIG, per germline (reference sequence). The length of the CDR3 is 12 residues. The DNA for the CDR3 is TGTGCCTGGAGGGACCTAGCGGGGACCCAGTACTTC. Amino acids: CAWRDLAGTQYF.

This sequence joins TRBV9 and TRBJ2-4; D tentatively reads TRBD1 or TRBD2 (5 bases each). Germline CDR1 and CDR2: SGDLS and YYNGEE. This CDR3 comprises 13 residues. V was trimmed by 6 bases and J by 8 bases, leaving 15 bases between them. The CDR3 loop reads CASTPGLEHIQYF. The CDR3 DNA sequence: TGTGCCAGCACCCCGGGGCTGGAGCACATTCAGTACTTC.

This clonotype was counted between two and nine times. The gene calls are TRBV13 and TRBJ2-7; TRBD1 might be the D (5 bases). The CDR3 spans 15 residues. V lost 2 bases and J lost 3, with 14 bases in between. Looked up from germline, CDR1 is PRHDT and CDR2 is FYEKMQ (reference sequence). As DNA, the CDR3 is TGTGCCAGCAGCTTAATGGCAGGGTGGAACTACGAGCAGTACTTC. As protein: CASSLMAGWNYEQYF.

The chain is built from TRBV14 and TRBJ1-4; tentatively, D is TRBD1 (5 bases). CDR3 size: 16 residues. V was clipped by 3 bases and J by 5 bases, with 16 bases between them. Germline V CDR1 and CDR2: SGHDN, FVKESK. For the CDR3, the DNA is TGTGCCAGCAGCCATCGACGGGGGTATGGAAATGAAAAACTGTTTTTT. Translated: CASSHRRGYGNEKLFF.

The chain is built from TRBV6-2 or TRBV6-3 and TRBJ1-5; D not certain. Trimming removed 5 bases from V and 3 bases from J, with 8 bases in between. Per the germline V gene, CDR1 is MNHEY and CDR2 is SVGEGT. This CDR3 spans 13 amino acids. The CDR3 bases are TGTGCCAGCAGTGTTACGGTCAATCAGCCCCAGCATTTT. Translating gives CASSVTVNQPQHF.

J is TRBJ2-5 and V is TRBV6-6; no clear D. Germline V gives CDR1 MNHNY, CDR2 SVGAGI (reference sequence). CDR3 length: 14 residues. Trimming pared 0 bases from V and 2 bases from J, leaving 7 bases between. Here the CDR3 reads CASSYSEFQETQYF. In DNA, the CDR3 is TGTGCCAGCAGTTACTCGGAGTTTCAAGAGACCCAGTACTTC.

The genes are TRBV5-6 and TRBJ2-5, with 7 bases matching TRBD1. J lost 0 bases, V lost 4 bases, and 9 bases had no gene match. This CDR3 comprises 16 residues. Germline loops: CDR1 SGHDT, CDR2 YYEEEE. The CDR3 is CASSRRETGYQETQYF. DNA for the CDR3: TGTGCCAGCAGCCGCCGTGAGACAGGGTACCAAGAGACCCAGTACTTC.

The CDR3 sequence is CASSGGMAKNIQYF. For the CDR3, the DNA is TGTGCCAGCTCAGGGGGCATGGCCAAAAACATTCAGTACTTC. This chain links TRBV3-1 with TRBJ2-4, with 8 nucleotides matching TRBD1. Trimming took 8 bases from V and 1 from J; bases not matched to a gene: 4. The CDR3 is 14 amino acids. The germline V gene has CDR1 LGHDT and CDR2 YNNKEL (reference sequence).

This chain uses TRBV20-1 with TRBJ2-2, with D possibly being TRBD2 (6 bases). Germline CDR1 is DFQATT and CDR2 is SNEGSKA (reference sequence). The CDR3 has 14 residues. The V end was cut by 6 bases, the J end by 3 bases, with 14 bases between. CDR3 amino acids: CSAARLGHTGELFF. The CDR3 DNA reads TGCAGTGCAGCTCGACTAGGACACACCGGGGAGCTGTTTTTT.

This clonotype was detected a few times. The rearrangement joins TRBV20-1 to TRBJ2-2, with 10 bases lining up with TRBD2. V shed 6 bases, J shed 6 bases, and the junction held 10 bases outside the gene matches. Germline V lookup: CDR1 DFQATT, CDR2 SNEGSKA (reference sequence). The CDR3 length is 15 residues. The chain's CDR3 is CSASRLAGAAGELFF. The DNA for the CDR3 is TGCAGTGCCTCCAGGCTAGCGGGGGCGGCCGGGGAGCTGTTTTTT.

The chain uses TRBV4-1 and TRBJ2-7, with a weak D call TRBD2 (5 bases). V was pared by 8 bases and J by 7 bases, with 18 bases between. Germline V gene data show CDR1 as MGHRA and CDR2 as YSYEKL. The CDR3 consists of 13 residues. The CDR3 spells CASRREGSEEQYF. The CDR3 DNA follows: TGCGCCAGCCGCCGCGAGGGCAGCGAGGAGCAGTACTTC.

The gene calls are TRBV5-8 and TRBJ2-1; D perhaps matches TRBD2 (6 bases). V was clipped by 7 bases and J by 0 bases, with 14 bases between them. This CDR3 spans 15 amino acids. In germline, CDR1 is SGHTS, CDR2 YDEGEE. The CDR3 reads CASGPSGPSYNEQFF. DNA of the CDR3: TGTGCCAGCGGACCCAGCGGGCCCTCCTACAATGAGCAGTTCTTC.

This rearrangement joins TRBV14 to TRBJ1-1; possibly TRBD1 for D (6 bases). The germline V gene encodes CDR1 SGHDN and CDR2 FVKESK. CDR3 length: 15 residues. Trimming pared 5 bases from V and 4 bases from J, leaving 17 bases between. CDR3 bases: TGTGCCAGCAGCTCAGCCCGTTACAGGGCCACTGAAGCTTTCTTT. Encoded protein: CASSSARYRATEAFF.

The chain uses TRBV7-9 and TRBJ2-6; D is unclear. Per germline, CDR1 SEHNR and CDR2 FQNEAQ (reference sequence). The CDR3 is 16 amino acids. V was clipped by 5 bases and J by 4 bases, with 15 bases between them. This CDR3 reads CASSPRTSAGANVLTF. CDR3 in DNA: TGTGCCAGCAGCCCCCGGACCTCCGCGGGGGCCAACGTCCTGACTTTC. The whole variable domain, remainder taken from reference TRBV7-9 and TRBJ2-6, is DTGVSQNPRHKITKRGQNVTFRCDPISEHNRLYWYRQTLGQGPEFLTYFQNEAQLEKSRLLSDRFSAERPKGSFSTLEIQRTEQGDSAMYLCASSPRTSAGANVLTFGAGSRLTVL.

The chain's CDR3 is CAIRRTSGTDTQYF. The CDR3, as DNA: TGTGCCATCAGACGGACTAGCGGCACAGATACGCAGTATTTT. The chain carries TRBV10-3 and TRBJ2-3, with TRBD2 identical over 9 bases. The CDR3 loop spans 14 amino acids. V lost 6 bases, J lost 1 base, and 2 bases stayed unmatched. CDR1 is ENHRY, CDR2 SYGVKD, per germline.

The chain employs TRBV9 and TRBJ2-2; D uncertain. The V gene's germline CDR1 is SGDLS and CDR2 YYNGEE. The CDR3 runs 13 residues. The V end was cut by 3 bases, the J end by 7 bases, with 10 bases between. The CDR3 coding sequence is TGTGCCAGCAGCGGATTAGTGGTCGGGGAGCTGTTTTTT. Its protein is CASSGLVVGELFF.

The chain joins TRBV19 to TRBJ2-3; 8 nucleotides align to TRBD1. Germline trimming cut 4 bases from V and 5 bases from J; bases unmatched to any gene: 8. CDR1 and CDR2 (germline): LNHDA, SQIVND (reference sequence). The CDR3 is made up of 15 amino acids. The CDR3 protein is CASSNLRTGLDTQYF. As DNA, the CDR3 is TGTGCCAGTAGTAACCTAAGGACAGGGTTAGATACGCAGTATTTT.

The chain employs TRBV2 and TRBJ2-5; no reliable D call. V was trimmed by 6 bases and J by 5 bases, leaving 10 bases between them. CDR1 is SNHLY, CDR2 FYNNEI, per germline. The CDR3 consists of 12 residues. CDR3 DNA sequence: TGTGCCAGCAGCGTGGTGTGGGAGACCCAGTACTTC. Amino acid sequence: CASSVVWETQYF.

This chain connects TRBV5-1 to TRBJ2-7; 12 bases line up with TRBD2. V shed 0 bases and J 2 bases; nucleotides not matched to a gene: 0. The CDR3 sequence is 15 residues long. CDR1 and CDR2 from the germline V gene are SGHRS and YFSETQ. CDR3 sequence reads: CASSLGTSGAYEQYF. The CDR3 DNA is TGCGCCAGCAGCTTGGGGACTAGCGGGGCCTACGAGCAGTACTTC.

J is TRBJ1-1 and V is TRBV6-6, with D maybe TRBD1 (5 bases). Germline V gene lookup returns CDR1 MNHNY and CDR2 SVGAGI (reference sequence). This CDR3 contains 15 residues. The germline V and J ends were trimmed by 4 bases and 2 bases, with 14 bases remaining between them. The CDR3: CASSSWDGDNTEAFF. Here the CDR3 DNA reads TGTGCCAGCAGTTCTTGGGACGGCGACAACACTGAAGCTTTCTTT.

The CDR3 loop is CASSPRGTSGRGELFF. DNA for the CDR3: TGTGCCAGCAGCCCCCGGGGGACTAGCGGCCGAGGGGAGCTGTTTTTT. The chain joins TRBV28 to TRBJ2-2; TRBD2 matches 11 bases. Per germline, CDR1 MDHEN and CDR2 SYDVKM. With 6 bases clipped from V and 8 bases from J, the junction kept 11 bases outside the gene matches. The CDR3 is 16 amino acids.